The present T cell receptor (beta chain) was sequenced within a study of cytomegalovirus exposure and HLA in healthy donors. Study background: Among about 179 million T cells, an earlier analysis found about 100 million unique TCR beta sequences. General study findings and limits: Most TCRs appeared rarely, but some public TCRs recurred in many donors.

This clone has only one observation. Its antigen is still unknown. The study ran its PCR with 60 Vbeta and 13 Jbeta primers. The data were produced by immunoSEQ multiplex PCR, yet TCRdb's version contains in-frame clones alone and is incomplete. The sample yields roughly 140,000 clones, approximately 72% seen once. V was clipped by 0 bases and J by 6 bases; unmatched bases: 2. The CDR3 has 14 amino acids. In germline, CDR1 is SGHKS, CDR2 YYEKEE (reference sequence). The specimen was PBMCs. This rearrangement joins TRBV5-5 to TRBJ1-4; 7 nucleotides match TRBD1. The TCR comes from a man aged 18-30 years in good health and CMV-seronegative. CDR3 sequence reads: CASSLETGYEKLFF. CDR3 in DNA: TGTGCCAGCAGCTTGGAGACAGGGTATGAAAAACTGTTTTTT.